This T cell receptor (beta chain) was obtained from a study of beta chain features in type 1 diabetes. The authors reverse transcribed all of the isolated RNA, so sequencing captured expressed TCRB transcripts. This table comes from immunoSEQ multiplex PCR, and its TCRdb copy is limited to in-frame clones, with some not included. The table shows some 60,000 clones, with roughly 60% occurring only once. V dropped 6 bases and J dropped 2; count of bases not matched to a gene: 8. The CDR3 length is 15 residues. CDR1 is MNHEY, CDR2 SMNVEV, per germline (reference sequence). Sequencing was carried out using Tregs from blood. The clonotype was recovered from a woman under 30 in good health. This chain joins TRBV27 and TRBJ2-7; TRBD2 aligns across 9 bases. This chain's CDR3 is CASRSPSGGTYEQYF. The DNA of the CDR3 is TGTGCCAGCAGGTCCCCGAGCGGGGGGACCTACGAGCAGTACTTC.